Listed here are 20 T cell receptor beta chains from one sample, sequenced in a study of cytomegalovirus exposure and HLA in healthy donors. The PCR employed 60 Vbeta primers together with 13 Jbeta primers. TCRdb keeps only in-frame clones here, not all; method: immunoSEQ multiplex PCR. The sample lists roughly 140,000 clones; around 78% were seen once. Sequenced: PBMCs. All receptors come from a woman between 40 and 55 years old in good health and CMV-seropositive.

The CDR3 region is CASSLSGGVNVLTF. As DNA, the CDR3 is TGTGCCAGCAGCTTATCAGGTGGTGTCAACGTCCTGACTTTC. The chain joins TRBV11-3 to TRBJ2-6; no definite D call. The CDR3 has 14 amino acids. Trimming took 2 bases from V and 9 from J, leaving 11 bases between them. From germline, CDR1 is SGHNT and CDR2 YENEEA.

The chain has TRBV5-4 and TRBJ2-6; 7 bases agree with TRBD1. The V and J ends lost 0 bases and 0 bases, in that order; junction bases with no gene match: 6. CDR3 length equals 18 residues. Germline-derived CDR1 and CDR2 are SGHNT and YYREEE (reference sequence). The CDR3 here is CASSLGTGASSGANVLTF. The CDR3 region has the DNA TGTGCCAGCAGCTTGGGTACAGGGGCGAGCTCTGGGGCCAACGTCCTGACTTTC.

This chain links TRBV9 with TRBJ2-3, with a possible D match to TRBD1 (5 bases). Trimming took 1 base from V and 0 from J, leaving 9 bases between them. This CDR3 comprises 15 residues. The germline V gene has CDR1 SGDLS and CDR2 YYNGEE. This CDR3 reads CASSVRGESTDTQYF. CDR3 sequence (DNA): TGTGCCAGCAGCGTAAGGGGCGAAAGCACAGATACGCAGTATTTT.

This chain uses TRBV30 with TRBJ2-3, with 9 bases matching TRBD2. CDR1 and CDR2 (germline): GTSNPN, SVGIG (reference sequence). The CDR3 contains 14 residues. J lost 0 bases, V lost 4 bases, and 2 bases had no gene match. The CDR3 region has the DNA TGTGCCTGGACTAGCGGGACAAGCACAGATACGCAGTATTTT. Protein: CAWTSGTSTDTQYF.

The chain is built from TRBV2 and TRBJ1-5, with a tentative D call TRBD1 (6 bases). The ends were cut back, 6 bases at V and 3 bases at J, with 12 bases in the middle. CDR3 length equals 14 residues. Germline V lookup: CDR1 SNHLY, CDR2 FYNNEI. The CDR3 DNA is TGTGCCAGCAGGAAACAGGGCAACAATCAGCCCCAGCATTTT. It specifies CASRKQGNNQPQHF.

This chain links TRBV6-1 with TRBJ2-7; D gene uncertain. The germline V gene encodes CDR1 MNHNS and CDR2 SASEGT. CDR3 length: 13 amino acids. Trimming left V 10 bases short and J 1 base short, with 14 bases between. The CDR3 DNA sequence: TGTGCCACCATTAAGCCGGGTTCCTACGAGCAGTACTTC. Translation gives CATIKPGSYEQYF.

This chain connects TRBV5-1 to TRBJ2-5, with D maybe TRBD2 (6 bases). Germline CDR1 reads SGHRS; CDR2 reads YFSETQ. The CDR3 spans 17 residues. The germline V and J ends were trimmed by 0 bases and 4 bases, with 19 bases remaining between them. The CDR3 loop reads CASSLAGSGGIGETQYF. The CDR3 bases are TGCGCCAGCAGCTTGGCCGGTTCTGGCGGGATTGGAGAGACCCAGTACTTC. Drawing the rest from reference TRBV5-1 and TRBJ2-5, the complete variable domain is KAGVTQTPRYLIKTRGQQVTLSCSPISGHRSVSWYQQTPGQGLQFLFEYFSETQRNKGNFPGRFSGRQFSNSRSEMNVSTLELGDSALYLCASSLAGSGGIGETQYFGPGTRLLVL.

The gene calls are TRBV6-6 and TRBJ2-7; 8 bases align to TRBD1. The CDR3 runs 13 residues. Germline V gene sequence: CDR1 MNHNY, CDR2 SVGAGI (reference sequence). The J segment lost 5 bases and the V segment lost 7 bases, leaving 7 bases of the junction unmatched. This CDR3 reads CASKESGQDEQYF. CDR3 DNA sequence: TGTGCCAGCAAGGAGTCGGGACAGGACGAGCAGTACTTC.

This clone has just one count. The chain uses TRBV19 and TRBJ2-1, with TRBD2 matching over 7 bases. CDR1 and CDR2 from the germline V gene are LNHDA and SQIVND (reference sequence). The CDR3 has 14 amino acids. V trimming: 3 bases; J trimming: 6 bases; junction bases outside the gene matches: 5. The CDR3 spells CASSIGGRGNEQFF. The CDR3 nucleotides read TGTGCCAGTAGTATTGGGGGGAGGGGCAATGAGCAGTTCTTC.

This clone was counted between two and nine times. The chain has TRBV23-1 and TRBJ1-4; TRBD1 agrees at 9 bases. TRBV23-1 is an open reading frame, and its role is uncertain. The length of the CDR3 is 19 residues. The ends lost 1 base at V and 1 base at J; junction bases unmatched: 10. This chain's CDR3 is CASSQCFRTGVRTNEKLFF. The CDR3 bases are TGCGCCAGCAGTCAATGTTTCAGGACAGGGGTGAGAACTAATGAAAAACTGTTTTTT.

The count of this clone is one. The rearrangement uses TRBV11-3 and TRBJ2-2; D unresolved. The V end lost 3 bases, the J end lost 3 bases, and 5 bases lay between the germline ends. The germline gives CDR1 SGHNT, CDR2 YENEEA. The CDR3 extends over 13 amino acids. CDR3 sequence reads: CASSFTYTGELFF. The CDR3 nucleotides are TGTGCCAGCAGCTTTACTTACACCGGGGAGCTGTTTTTT.

In this sample, this clone turned up a few times. V is TRBV7-6 and J is TRBJ2-1; 9 bases agree with TRBD2. The CDR3 runs 16 residues. CDR1 is SGHVS, CDR2 FNYEAQ, per germline. V lost 3 bases, J lost 6 bases, and 9 bases stayed unmatched. The CDR3 protein is CASSFTAGGASNEQFF. CDR3 nucleotides: TGTGCCAGCAGCTTTACAGCGGGAGGCGCTAGCAATGAGCAGTTCTTC.

The rearrangement joins TRBV27 to TRBJ2-3, with D maybe TRBD2 (6 bases). Germline loops: CDR1 MNHEY, CDR2 SMNVEV (reference sequence). Trimming took off 2 bases at V and 5 bases at J, with 11 bases between the two ends. The CDR3 extends over 14 amino acids. The CDR3 nucleotides read TGTGCCAGCAGTTTAGCACTGCGGGGAGATACGCAGTATTTT. This sequence encodes CASSLALRGDTQYF.

The chain is built from TRBV27 and TRBJ1-3; 8 bases agree with TRBD1. Germline CDR1 MNHEY, CDR2 SMNVEV (reference sequence). The CDR3 is 14 residues long. The J segment lost 4 bases and the V segment lost 8 bases, leaving 7 bases of the junction unmatched. The CDR3 nucleotides are TGTGCCAGCGGACGGACAGGGTCCGGAAACACCATATATTTT. Protein: CASGRTGSGNTIYF.

The V gene is TRBV10-2, the J gene TRBJ2-5; weak D call: TRBD1 (5 bases). The CDR3 runs 11 residues. The V end lost 6 bases, the J end lost 4 bases, and 6 bases lay between the germline ends. CDR1 is WSHSY and CDR2 is SAAADI in the germline V gene. CDR3 sequence reads: CASRRGETQYF. The CDR3 DNA is TGCGCCAGCAGAAGGGGAGAGACCCAGTACTTC.

The gene calls are TRBV15 and TRBJ2-3; D ambiguous. This CDR3 region has 14 residues. Trimming stripped 3 bases from V and 2 bases from J, with 9 bases between. The germline V gene has CDR1 LNHNV and CDR2 YYDKDF (reference sequence). CDR3 sequence reads: CATSRVEPTDTQYF. The CDR3 coding sequence is TGTGCCACCAGCAGGGTAGAACCCACAGATACGCAGTATTTT.

This chain joins TRBV19 and TRBJ2-1, with D possibly matching TRBD2 (5 bases). Germline V gene lookup returns CDR1 LNHDA and CDR2 SQIVND (reference sequence). V dropped 4 bases and J dropped 0 bases, with 10 bases sitting between them. This CDR3 is 15 amino acids long. The CDR3 bases are TGTGCCAGTAGTAGAGGACTTTCCTCCTACAATGAGCAGTTCTTC. As protein: CASSRGLSSYNEQFF.

The chain joins TRBV5-1 to TRBJ2-7; 7 nucleotides line up with TRBD2. The CDR3 covers 16 residues. The germline V gene encodes CDR1 SGHRS and CDR2 YFSETQ. J gave up 2 bases and V 0 bases, and 8 bases lay outside the gene matches. The chain's CDR3 is CASSLAGASGPYEQYF. The CDR3 bases are TGCGCCAGCAGCTTGGCCGGAGCTAGCGGACCCTACGAGCAGTACTTC.

This clone was picked up a small number of times. V usage is TRBV5-6 and J usage is TRBJ2-5; TRBD1 is a possible D gene (6 bases). The germline gives CDR1 SGHDT, CDR2 YYEEEE. The CDR3 contains 11 residues. V was trimmed by 2 bases and J by 7 bases, leaving 6 bases between them. The CDR3 spells CASSFRGTQYF. CDR3 DNA: TGTGCCAGCAGCTTCAGGGGGACCCAGTACTTC.

This clone was counted a few times. CDR3 residues: CASSLFPTGATTNNEQFF. The CDR3 nucleotides read TGCGCCAGCAGCTTGTTCCCTACAGGGGCGACTACTAACAATGAGCAGTTCTTC. The V and J genes are TRBV5-1 and TRBJ2-1; 7 positions match TRBD1. The CDR3 covers 18 residues. Looked up from germline, CDR1 is SGHRS and CDR2 is YFSETQ. Trimming at V came to 1 base and at J to 5 bases, leaving 15 bases not matched to a gene.